These T cell receptor beta chains were read from a single sample in a study of cytomegalovirus exposure and HLA in healthy donors. Generated by immunoSEQ multiplex PCR, the TCRdb table keeps only in-frame clones and is missing some. The sample holds 77,000 or so clones, under 80% seen once. The sample was PBMCs. The receptors were sampled from a man aged 35-49 years in good health and CMV-seronegative. Each CDR3 is given with its conserved first and last residue. The D gene is left open where the match is weak. Some rows have no size entry. The others give once, few or many, or a class for an expanded clone.

>TRBJ2-5|TRBV5-1|-|-
CASSSMGLETQYF
TGCGCCAGCAGCTCCATGGGCCTTGAGACCCAGTACTTC
>TRBJ2-1|TRBV27|-|-
CASSPRQEVYNEQFF
TGTGCCAGCAGCCCTCGACAGGAAGTGTACAATGAGCAGTTCTTC
>TRBJ2-3|TRBV30|-|-
CAMGVTDTQYF
TGTGCTATGGGAGTGACAGATACGCAGTATTTT
>TRBJ2-7|TRBV28|-|few
CASSPGPYEQYF
TGTGCCAGCAGTCCAGGGCCCTACGAGCAGTACTTC
>TRBJ1-1|TRBV2|-|few
CASSERQGNTEAFF
TGTGCCAGCAGTGAACGGCAGGGCAACACTGAAGCTTTCTTT
>TRBJ1-1|TRBV28|-|once
CASSLSGGEAFF
TGTGCCAGCAGTTTATCCGGGGGTGAAGCTTTCTTT
>TRBJ2-1|TRBV19|TRBD2|-
CASSIGGPLAGVNNEQFF
TGTGCCAGTAGTATAGGAGGCCCACTAGCGGGAGTTAACAATGAGCAGTTCTTC
>TRBJ2-5|TRBV7-9|-|-
CASSPSRLPSRETQYF
TGTGCCAGCAGCCCGAGCCGACTCCCAAGCAGAGAGACCCAGTACTTC
>TRBJ2-1|TRBV7-2|TRBD2|-
CASSFSGTNHNEQFF
TGTGCCAGCAGCTTTAGCGGGACTAATCACAATGAGCAGTTCTTC
>TRBJ1-4|TRBV6-7|-|-
CAIRTTANEKLFF
TGTGCCATACGGACAACAGCAAATGAAAAACTGTTTTTT
>TRBJ2-1|TRBV13|-|-
CASSLGVQVFEQFF
TGTGCCAGCAGCTTAGGCGTACAGGTCTTCGAGCAGTTCTTC
>TRBJ1-1|TRBV29-1|-|-
CSAGGGMNTEAFF
TGCAGCGCCGGGGGAGGAATGAACACTGAAGCTTTCTTT
>TRBJ2-3|TRBV5-1|-|-
CASSLGATDTQYF
TGCGCCAGCAGCTTGGGAGCGACAGATACGCAGTATTTT
>TRBJ2-1|TRBV2|-|-
CASRNSGIWWGEQFF
TGTGCCAGCAGGAACTCAGGGATATGGTGGGGTGAGCAGTTCTTC
>TRBJ2-3|TRBV2|TRBD2|-
CASSVGLAGVTDTQYF
TGTGCCAGCAGTGTAGGACTAGCGGGAGTGACAGATACGCAGTATTTT
>TRBJ2-2|TRBV6-5|-|-
CASSYSDRRAGELSF
TGTGCCAGCAGTTACTCGGACAGGAGGGCCGGGGAGCTGTCTTTT
>TRBJ2-7|TRBV5-4|-|-
CASSLTGGASSYEQYF
TGTGCCAGCAGCCTAACGGGCGGGGCTAGCTCCTACGAGCAGTACTTC
>TRBJ1-1|TRBV4-1|-|-
CASSGGGSTEAFF
TGCGCCAGCAGTGGGGGGGGGTCGACTGAAGCTTTCTTT
>TRBJ2-2|TRBV4-2|-|few
CASSQAQVNGELFF
TGTGCCAGCAGCCAAGCACAGGTTAACGGGGAGCTGTTTTTT
>TRBJ1-2|TRBV18|TRBD1|few
CASSGTERTYGYTF
TGTGCCAGCTCGGGGACAGAGCGAACCTATGGCTACACCTTC
>TRBJ1-2|TRBV5-4|-|-
CASSIPGGAYGYTF
TGTGCCAGCAGCATCCCGGGGGGCGCCTATGGCTACACCTTC
>TRBJ2-7|TRBV6-1|-|-
CASRPLGSSSYEQYF
TGTGCCAGCCGCCCCCTGGGCAGCAGCTCCTACGAGCAGTACTTC
>TRBJ1-3|TRBV2|-|-
CASSGQVSGNTIYF
TGTGCCAGCAGTGGACAAGTTAGTGGAAACACCATATATTTT
>TRBJ1-1|TRBV6-5|-|-
CASSNGGATEAFF
TGTGCCAGCAGCAACGGGGGGGCCACTGAAGCTTTCTTT
>TRBJ2-2|TRBV5-1|-|few
CASSLSTAGTGELFF
TGCGCCAGCAGCTTGTCCACGGCGGGGACCGGGGAGCTGTTTTTT
>TRBJ1-5|TRBV5-6|-|few
CARGNRSYQPQHF
TGTGCCAGGGGGAACAGGAGTTATCAGCCCCAGCATTTT
>TRBJ1-2|TRBV7-3|TRBD1|-
CASSPQGADYGYTF
TGTGCCAGCAGCCCCCAGGGGGCTGACTATGGCTACACCTTC
>TRBJ2-3|TRBV5-1|TRBD1|-
CASTPTGNWADTQYF
TGCGCCAGCACGCCGACAGGGAATTGGGCAGATACGCAGTATTTT